What follows are 2 T cell receptor beta chains derived from one specimen sequenced in a study of blood T cell repertoires in COVID-19. TCRdb keeps only in-frame clones here, not all; method: immunoSEQ multiplex PCR. Among 450,000 to 500,000 clones listed, 80% to 90% were seen once. Sequencing was done on a sample of peripheral blood. The receptors shown here come from a human donor in a cohort sampled during active COVID-19.

The genes are TRBV7-2 and TRBJ2-3; D is ambiguous. V lost 5 bases and J lost 5, with 11 bases in between. There are 13 residues in the CDR3. Germline V CDR1 and CDR2: SGHTA, FQGNSA. CDR3 nucleotides: TGTGCCAGCAGCCCTAGACGGTTAGATACGCAGTATTTT. Translation: CASSPRRLDTQYF.

This chain links TRBV5-1 with TRBJ2-1, with 11 bases aligning to TRBD2. Losses at the gene ends were 2 bases for V and 9 bases for J; bases not matched to a gene: 7. This CDR3 spans 15 amino acids. In germline, CDR1 is SGHRS, CDR2 YFSETQ. CDR3 coding DNA: TGCGCCAGCAGCTTTGTAGCGGGAGGGCCTGGTGAGCAGTTCTTC. Its protein is CASSFVAGGPGEQFF.